Each of the 11 T cell receptor beta chains below was sequenced from the same sample in a study of cytomegalovirus exposure and HLA in healthy donors. Primers for the PCR totalled 60 Vbeta and 13 Jbeta. Clones were read by immunoSEQ multiplex PCR, and TCRdb kept only the in-frame ones, dropping some. This table holds over 95,000 clones, 75% to 80% found once. Sequencing was carried out using PBMCs. Receptor source: a woman in her 40s in good health and CMV-seropositive.

The chain has TRBV2 and TRBJ1-5; TRBD1 agrees at 8 bases. The V gene end was trimmed by 4 bases and the J gene end by 7 bases; junction bases not matched to a gene: 6. CDR3 size: 14 residues. Germline-derived CDR1 and CDR2 are SNHLY and FYNNEI. The chain's CDR3 is CASSVGQGGQPQHF. The CDR3 DNA reads as TGTGCCAGCAGTGTTGGACAGGGTGGGCAGCCCCAGCATTTT.

The genes are TRBV6-1 and TRBJ2-1; D perhaps matches TRBD1 (5 bases). Trimming removed 6 bases from V and 0 bases from J, with 12 bases in between. The CDR3 loop spans 15 amino acids. Per the germline V gene, CDR1 is MNHNS and CDR2 is SASEGT. The CDR3, as DNA: TGTGCCAGCAGACTGACAGAGCACTCCTACAATGAGCAGTTCTTC. Amino acid sequence: CASRLTEHSYNEQFF.

Note on this clone: This sample also contains other DNA sequences that code for the same CDR3. This rearrangement joins TRBV7-3 to TRBJ1-2, with D perhaps matching TRBD1 (5 bases). From germline, CDR1 is SGHTA and CDR2 FQGTGA. This CDR3 comprises 13 residues. Trimming removed 3 bases from V and 8 bases from J, with 13 bases in between. CDR3: CASSLGQGGGYTF. Here the CDR3 DNA reads TGTGCCAGCAGCTTGGGGCAGGGAGGCGGCTACACCTTC.

This clone has just one count. The CDR3: CASSLVLGQGNTEAFF. The CDR3 DNA sequence: TGTGCCAGCAGCTTAGTACTCGGACAGGGGAACACTGAAGCTTTCTTT. This sequence joins TRBV7-2 and TRBJ1-1; 8 positions agree with TRBD1. The CDR3 is made up of 16 amino acids. Germline assignment: CDR1 SGHTA and CDR2 FQGNSA. Unmatched junction bases numbered 5, after V lost 1 base and J lost 1 base.

V usage is TRBV27 and J usage is TRBJ1-2, with D hard to call. CDR1 MNHEY and CDR2 SMNVEV come from the germline V gene (reference sequence). This CDR3 has 14 amino acids. V dropped 2 bases and J dropped 8 bases, with 15 bases sitting between them. CDR3 region: CASSLGPATSGYTF. CDR3 sequence (DNA): TGTGCCAGCAGTTTAGGCCCTGCGACTTCCGGCTACACCTTC.

This clone has only one observation. The chain joins TRBV19 to TRBJ2-1; D is unclear. Trimming cost V 1 base and J 6 bases, with 10 bases left between them. Germline V gives CDR1 LNHDA, CDR2 SQIVND (reference sequence). The CDR3 sequence is 14 residues long. CDR3 amino acids: CASSIGPQSNEQFF. The CDR3, as DNA: TGTGCCAGTAGTATAGGGCCCCAATCCAATGAGCAGTTCTTC.

J is TRBJ1-2 and V is TRBV7-2, with D possibly being TRBD1 (5 bases). V gave up 5 bases and J gave up 4 bases, with 17 bases separating them. The CDR3 runs 15 residues. The germline CDR1 and CDR2 sequences are SGHTA and FQGNSA. The CDR3 is CASSPFVDTFYGYTF. CDR3 DNA sequence: TGTGCCAGCAGCCCATTCGTGGACACCTTCTATGGCTACACCTTC. The variable domain in full, completed from reference TRBV7-2 and TRBJ1-2, reads GAGVSQSPSNKVTEKGKDVELRCDPISGHTALYWYRQSLGQGLEFLIYFQGNSAPDKSGLPSDRFSAERTGGSVSTLTIQRTQQEDSAVYLCASSPFVDTFYGYTFGSGTRLTVV.

V and J are TRBV29-1 and TRBJ1-5; the match to TRBD1 covers 7 bases. This CDR3 is built from 15 residues. In germline, CDR1 is SQVTM, CDR2 ANQGSEA. V trimming: 4 bases; J trimming: 7 bases; junction bases outside the gene matches: 13. As DNA, the CDR3 is TGCAGCGTTGCCGAAGGGACAGTGGCTCGACAGCCCCAGCATTTT. Translating gives CSVAEGTVARQPQHF. The variable domain in full, completed from reference TRBV29-1 and TRBJ1-5, reads SAVISQKPSRDICQRGTSLTIQCQVDSQVTMMFWYRQQPGQSLTLIATANQGSEATYESGFVIDKFPISRPNLTFSTLTVSNMSPEDSSIYLCSVAEGTVARQPQHFGDGTRLSIL.

V is TRBV7-2 and J is TRBJ1-3; no firm D call. Germline V gives CDR1 SGHTA, CDR2 FQGNSA. The CDR3 totals 12 residues. V dropped 5 bases and J dropped 4 bases, with 6 bases sitting between them. CDR3 DNA: TGTGCCAGCAGCCTTATGGGAAACACCATATATTTT. Encoded protein: CASSLMGNTIYF.

The genes are TRBV5-1 and TRBJ2-7; tentative D call: TRBD2 (6 bases). The germline V gene has CDR1 SGHRS and CDR2 YFSETQ. V lost 3 bases and J lost 4, with 11 bases in between. This CDR3 is built from 13 residues. CDR3 in amino acids: CASSSGTDYEQYF. CDR3 bases: TGCGCCAGCAGCTCGGGGACTGATTACGAGCAGTACTTC.

V is TRBV7-8 and J is TRBJ1-1; D not resolved. The V end was cut by 6 bases, the J end by 6 bases, with 20 bases between. The CDR3 runs to 15 residues. Germline CDR1 and CDR2: SGHVS and FQNEAQ. CDR3 protein: CASSPEGRRNSEAFF. DNA for the CDR3: TGTGCCAGCAGTCCAGAGGGCAGGAGAAACTCTGAAGCTTTCTTT.